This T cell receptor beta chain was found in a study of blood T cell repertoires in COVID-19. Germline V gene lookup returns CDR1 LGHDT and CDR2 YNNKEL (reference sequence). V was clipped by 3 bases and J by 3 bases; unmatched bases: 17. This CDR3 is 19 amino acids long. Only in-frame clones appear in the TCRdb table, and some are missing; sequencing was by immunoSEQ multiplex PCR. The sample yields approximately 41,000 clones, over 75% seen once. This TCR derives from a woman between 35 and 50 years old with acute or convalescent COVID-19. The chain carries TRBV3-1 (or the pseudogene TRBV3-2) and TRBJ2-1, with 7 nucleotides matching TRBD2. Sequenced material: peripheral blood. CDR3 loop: CASSHAQTGGTALYNEQFF. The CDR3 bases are TGTGCCAGCAGCCACGCACAGACCGGGGGGACTGCGCTCTACAATGAGCAGTTCTTC.